This TCR beta chain derives from a study of T cells in Graves' hyperthyroidism and ophthalmopathy. The CDR3 totals 13 residues. CDR1 MGHDK and CDR2 SYGVNS come from the germline V gene. Between the trimmed V and J ends, which lost 7 bases and 3 bases, there was a span of 12 bases. This clonotype was seen ten or more times. RNA transcripts provided the source from which TCR beta CDR3 regions were amplified. In the first-round RT-PCR of the TCR CDR3, the HTBI primer set was used. TCRdb called the multiplex PCR reads again in MiXCR, with one record for every CDR3 protein. The sample has nearly 750,000 distinct CDR3 sequences, just over 35% seen once; the top ten hold roughly 30%. Calling Graves' hyperthyroidism stable meant ophthalmopathy did not progress within 18 months. Orbital computed tomography and thyroid ultrasound, together with serum TRAb and thyroxine and clinical symptoms, were used for diagnoses.

Source material: blood. The rearrangement links TRBV25-1 to TRBJ1-1, with a weak D call TRBD1 (6 bases). The source of this sequence is a woman between 40 and 55 years old with Graves' hyperthyroidism. The CDR3 bases are TGTGCCAGCATTCATAGGGGGGACACTGAAGCTTTCTTT. Translated, it gives CASIHRGDTEAFF.